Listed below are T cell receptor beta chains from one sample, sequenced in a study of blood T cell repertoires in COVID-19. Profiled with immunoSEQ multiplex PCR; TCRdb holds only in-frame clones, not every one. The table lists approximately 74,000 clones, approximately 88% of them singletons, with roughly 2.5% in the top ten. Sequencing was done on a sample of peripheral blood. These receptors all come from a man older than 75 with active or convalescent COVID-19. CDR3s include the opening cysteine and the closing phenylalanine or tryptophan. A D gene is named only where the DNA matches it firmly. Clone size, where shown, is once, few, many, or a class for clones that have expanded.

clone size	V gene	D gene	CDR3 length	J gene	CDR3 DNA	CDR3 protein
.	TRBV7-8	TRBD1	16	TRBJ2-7	TGTGCCAGCAGCTTAGTAGGAGGACAGGGGGCTTACGAGCAGTACTTC	CASSLVGGQGAYEQYF
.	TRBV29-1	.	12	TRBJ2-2	TGCAGCGTTGAAGTTCAGTCCGGGGAGCTGTTTTTT	CSVEVQSGELFF
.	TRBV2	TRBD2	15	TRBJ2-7	TGTGCCAGCAGTGACTTGGGACTACCCTCTACGAGGGAGTACTTC	CASSDLGLPSTREYF
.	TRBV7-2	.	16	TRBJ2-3	TGTGCCAGCAGCTTAATGGGGGGGCGGGCCTTTGATACGCAGTATTTT	CASSLMGGRAFDTQYF
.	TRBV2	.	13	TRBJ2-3	TGTGCCAGCAAGGGGGAAGGCACAGATACGCAGTATTTT	CASKGEGTDTQYF
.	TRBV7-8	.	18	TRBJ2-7	TGTGCCAGCATATCCAGCCCCCTGGGTATCGGGGAGATCTACGAGCAGTACTTC	CASISSPLGIGEIYEQYF
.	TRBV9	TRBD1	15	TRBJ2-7	TGTGCCAGCAGCGTAGCGGCAGGGGGCGTCTACGAGCAGTACTTC	CASSVAAGGVYEQYF
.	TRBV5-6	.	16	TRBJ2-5	TGTGCCAGCAGCTCGTGGGGGGGCCTTCGGAAAGAGACCCAGTACTTC	CASSSWGGLRKETQYF
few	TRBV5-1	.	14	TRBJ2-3	TGCGCCAGCAGCCGGTGGGGGCCCGAAGATACGCAGTATTTT	CASSRWGPEDTQYF
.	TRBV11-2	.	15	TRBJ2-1	TGTGCCAGCAGCTTAGAGCAGGGTGTCTACAATGAGCAGTTCTTC	CASSLEQGVYNEQFF
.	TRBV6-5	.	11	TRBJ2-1	TGTGCCAGCACCCTGTACAATGAGCAGTTCTTC	CASTLYNEQFF
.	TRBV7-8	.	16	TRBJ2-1	TGTGCCAGCAGGAAGGGGCTCGGGGGGCACAGCAATGAGCAGTTCTTC	CASRKGLGGHSNEQFF
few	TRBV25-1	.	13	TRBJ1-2	TGTGCCAGCAGTGAGGGACTACTCTATGGCTACACCTTC	CASSEGLLYGYTF
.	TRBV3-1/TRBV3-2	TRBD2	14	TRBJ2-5	TGTGCCAGCAGTATAGCGGGGGGCCAAGAGACCCAGTACTTC	CASSIAGGQETQYF
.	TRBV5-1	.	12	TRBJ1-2	TGCGCCAGCAGCCAGGACTTCTATGGCTACACCTTC	CASSQDFYGYTF
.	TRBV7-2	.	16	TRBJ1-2	TGTGCCAGCAGCTTAGGCAGGGACACGCGGGTCTATGGCTACACCTTC	CASSLGRDTRVYGYTF
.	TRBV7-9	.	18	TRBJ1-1	TGTGCCAGCAGCTTAGCACTGCTGGGGGCCAACATGAACACTGAAGCTTTCTTT	CASSLALLGANMNTEAFF
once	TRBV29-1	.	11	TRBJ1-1	TGCAGCGTCCTCCCGGGAGCTGAAGCTTTCTTT	CSVLPGAEAFF
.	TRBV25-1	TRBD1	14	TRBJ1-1	TGTGCCAGCAGTGGGGACAGAGTGTTACCTAAGGCTTTCTTT	CASSGDRVLPKAFF
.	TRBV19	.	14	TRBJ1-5	TGTGCCAGTAGTATCGGACAAAAGAATCAGCCCCAGCATTTT	CASSIGQKNQPQHF
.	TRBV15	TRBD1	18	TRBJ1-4	TGTGCCACCAGCAGAGATAAGCTATTGGGACAGAATAATGAAAAACTGTTTTTT	CATSRDKLLGQNNEKLFF
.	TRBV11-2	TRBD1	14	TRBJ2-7	TGTGCCAGCAGCTCCCGACAGGGTCCCTACGAGCAGTACTTC	CASSSRQGPYEQYF
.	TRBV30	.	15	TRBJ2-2	TGTGCCTGGAGTGTAACCCTAACAGACCCCGGGGAGCTGTTTTTT	CAWSVTLTDPGELFF
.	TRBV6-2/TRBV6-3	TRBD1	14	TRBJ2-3	TGTGCCAGCAGTTTTGACAGGGGGCCCGATACGCAGTATTTT	CASSFDRGPDTQYF
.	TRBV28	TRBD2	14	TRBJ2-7	TGTGCCAGCAGACATAGCGGGAGCTCCTACGAGCAGTACTTC	CASRHSGSSYEQYF
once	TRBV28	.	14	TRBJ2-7	TGTGCCAGCAGTTTAATAGCGAGCCTCCCCGAGCAGTACTTC	CASSLIASLPEQYF
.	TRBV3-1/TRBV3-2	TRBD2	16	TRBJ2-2	TGTGCCAGCAGCCAAGCGTCTAGCGGTGGAGCCGGGGAGCTGTTTTTT	CASSQASSGGAGELFF
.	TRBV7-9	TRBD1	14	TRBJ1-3	TGTGCCAGCAGCTCGACAGGGTCAGGAAACACCATATATTTT	CASSSTGSGNTIYF
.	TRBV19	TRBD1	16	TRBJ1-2	TGTGCCAGTAGCAGCCGCGACCGGGACAGGGTTATTGGCTACACCTTC	CASSSRDRDRVIGYTF
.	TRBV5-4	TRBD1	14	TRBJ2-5	TGTGCCAGCAGCTTGCAGGACAGGAAAGAGACCCAGTACTTC	CASSLQDRKETQYF
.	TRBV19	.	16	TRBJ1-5	TGTGCCAGTAGTAGCGGCAGGGAGGTGGGAAATCAGCCCCAGCATTTT	CASSSGREVGNQPQHF
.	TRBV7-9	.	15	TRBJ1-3	TGTGCCAGCAGCCCCCGGCAGGGGCGTGGAAACACCATATATTTT	CASSPRQGRGNTIYF
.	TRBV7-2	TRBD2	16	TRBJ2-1	TGTGCCAGCAGCTCCCGGACTAGCGGGGGGGCAGGGGAGCAGTTCTTC	CASSSRTSGGAGEQFF
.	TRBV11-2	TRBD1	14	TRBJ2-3	TGTGCCAGCAGCTTGGACAGGGCGGCAGATACGCAGTATTTT	CASSLDRAADTQYF
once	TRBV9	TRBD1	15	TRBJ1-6	TGTGCCAGCAGCGGACCGGACAGGAATAATTCACCCCTCCACTTT	CASSGPDRNNSPLHF
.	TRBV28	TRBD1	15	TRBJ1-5	TGTGCCAGCAGTCTCGAAGACAGGGGCAATCAGCCCCAGCATTTT	CASSLEDRGNQPQHF
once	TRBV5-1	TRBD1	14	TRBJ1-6	TGCGCCAGCAGCTTAGGACAGGGTAATTCACCCCTCCACTTT	CASSLGQGNSPLHF
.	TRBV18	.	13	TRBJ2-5	TGTGCCAGCTCCGGGACACCCCAAGAGACCCAGTACTTC	CASSGTPQETQYF
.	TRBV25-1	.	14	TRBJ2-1	TGTGCCACCTCGGACTCAGGATCCGTCAATGAGCAGTTCTTC	CATSDSGSVNEQFF
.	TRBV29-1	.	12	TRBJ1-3	TGCAGCGTTGACAGGGGTGGAAACACCATATATTTT	CSVDRGGNTIYF
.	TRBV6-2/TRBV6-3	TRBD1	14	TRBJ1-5	TGTGCCAGCAGCCGGGACAGTACGAATCAGCCCCAGCATTTT	CASSRDSTNQPQHF
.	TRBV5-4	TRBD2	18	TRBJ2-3	TGTGCCAGCAGCTTGGGGATCGGAACGGGGGGGGCCACAGATACGCAGTATTTT	CASSLGIGTGGATDTQYF
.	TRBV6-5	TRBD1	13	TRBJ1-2	TGTGCCAGCCGTATACAGGGGGCCTTTGGCTACACCTTC	CASRIQGAFGYTF
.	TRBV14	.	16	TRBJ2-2	TGTGCCAGCAGCCAGTACGGGACTCTCGTCACCGGGGAGCTGTTTTTT	CASSQYGTLVTGELFF
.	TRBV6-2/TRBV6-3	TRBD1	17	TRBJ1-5	TGTGCCAGCAGTTACACGCCCGGACAGGGAGTATTACAGCCCCAGCATTTT	CASSYTPGQGVLQPQHF
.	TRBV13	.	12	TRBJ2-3	TGTGCCAGCAGTAAAAACACAGATACGCAGTATTTT	CASSKNTDTQYF
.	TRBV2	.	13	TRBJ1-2	TGTGCCAGCAGTGGATCCCAGGGCTCTGGCTACACCTTC	CASSGSQGSGYTF
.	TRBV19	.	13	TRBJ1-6	TGTGCCAGTACCCAGGGCCCTAATTCACCCCTCCACTTT	CASTQGPNSPLHF
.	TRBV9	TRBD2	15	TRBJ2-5	TGTGCCAGCAGCCCTGGACTAGCGGGAGGTGAGACCCAGTACTTC	CASSPGLAGGETQYF
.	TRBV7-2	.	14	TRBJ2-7	TGTGCCAGCAGCTCCTTAATGCGGGGCTACGAGCAGTACTTC	CASSSLMRGYEQYF
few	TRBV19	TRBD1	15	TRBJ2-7	TGTGCCAGTAGTATAGGGGGACAGGGTGTTCACGAGCAGTACTTC	CASSIGGQGVHEQYF
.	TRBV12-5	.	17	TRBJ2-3	TGTGCTAGTGGTTTGGGGTACCCGCTTACAAGCACAGATACGCAGTATTTT	CASGLGYPLTSTDTQYF
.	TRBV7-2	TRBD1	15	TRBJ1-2	TGTGCCAGCAGCCCCCGGACAGGGGATAGAGATGGCTACACCTTC	CASSPRTGDRDGYTF
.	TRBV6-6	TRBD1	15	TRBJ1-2	TGTGCCAGCAGTCGGGGCGGGACAGGGAACTATGGCTACACCTTC	CASSRGGTGNYGYTF
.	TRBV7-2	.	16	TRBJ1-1	TGTGCCAGCAGCCCCAATAAGGGGGTGTCGGCCACTGAAGCTTTCTTT	CASSPNKGVSATEAFF